These T cell receptor beta chains were read from a single sample in a study of shared clonotypes between healthy human individuals. Using immunoSEQ multiplex PCR, the repertoire was profiled, and TCRdb retains in-frame clones only, with some absent. The sample has over 800,000 clones, 80% to 95% seen once. The source material was naive CD8+ T cells sorted from blood. The receptors stem from a man younger than 40 in good health. CDR3s include the opening cysteine and the closing phenylalanine or tryptophan. D genes are given only for firm matches. Expanded clones get a size class; other rows say once, few or many, or leave the size out.

-	TRBV10-3	-	TRBJ2-2	TGTGCCATCAGTGAATCCGGACTCAACACCGGGGAGCTGTTTTTT	CAISESGLNTGELFF
-	TRBV6-4	TRBD1	TRBJ2-7	TGTGCCAGCAGTGCCCACAGGGGGCGGCCCTACGAGCAGTACTTC	CASSAHRGRPYEQYF
once	TRBV30	-	TRBJ2-2	TGTGCCTGGTCGGGGACCGGGGAGCTGTTTTTT	CAWSGTGELFF
-	TRBV19	TRBD2	TRBJ2-7	TGTGCCAGTAATGCGGGAGGCTACGAGCAGTACTTC	CASNAGGYEQYF
-	TRBV11-3	TRBD2	TRBJ2-5	TGTGCCAGCAGCCCCCCGACTAGCGGACAAGAGACCCAGTACTTC	CASSPPTSGQETQYF
once	TRBV11-2	-	TRBJ2-2	TGTGCCAGCAGCTTAGCCAGCTGGACCCTCGGGCAACACACCGGGGAGCTGTTTTTT	CASSLASWTLGQHTGELFF
-	TRBV7-9	TRBD1	TRBJ2-3	TGTGCCAGCAGCTCAGCCCGGACAGGTTTTACAGATACGCAGTATTTT	CASSSARTGFTDTQYF
-	TRBV10-3	-	TRBJ2-1	TGTGCCGTCGGGGACGGATACAATGAGCAGTTCTTC	CAVGDGYNEQFF
-	TRBV7-8	TRBD2	TRBJ2-1	TGTGCCAGCAGCTTAAAAAGACTAGCCAGTGACCATGAGCAGTTCTTC	CASSLKRLASDHEQFF
-	TRBV10-3	TRBD2	TRBJ2-1	TGTGCCATCACCCGGGAGGGCCGGGACAATGAGCAGTTCTTC	CAITREGRDNEQFF
-	TRBV30	-	TRBJ2-1	TGTGCCTGGGGGGCCTCTTTCGGTGTAGAGCAGTTCTTC	CAWGASFGVEQFF
-	TRBV6-5	-	TRBJ2-1	TGTGCCAGCAGTCCGGACGCCTTCTACAATGAGCAGTTCTTC	CASSPDAFYNEQFF
-	TRBV7-6	-	TRBJ2-3	TGTGCCAGCAGCTTTGGGACCGAAGATACGCAGTATTTT	CASSFGTEDTQYF
-	TRBV9	TRBD2	TRBJ2-1	TGTGCCAGCAGCGTAGGAGGACTAGCGGTCAATGAGCAGTTCTTC	CASSVGGLAVNEQFF
-	TRBV7-9	-	TRBJ2-5	TGTGCCAGCAGCTCAGCGCTGGACCACCCGTACTTC	CASSSALDHPYF
-	TRBV6-6	TRBD1	TRBJ2-7	TGTGCCATAGGACAGGGCTACGAGCAGTACTTC	CAIGQGYEQYF
-	TRBV15	-	TRBJ2-3	TGTGCCACCAGCAGAGATCCCGGGGGCGGATCAGATACGCAGTATTTT	CATSRDPGGGSDTQYF
once	TRBV15	-	TRBJ2-7	TGTGCCACCAGCACTAGGACAACCTACGAGCAGTACTTC	CATSTRTTYEQYF
-	TRBV7-6	-	TRBJ1-1	TGTGCCAGCAGCCCTATTTGGGAGGACACTGAAGCTTTCTTT	CASSPIWEDTEAFF
-	TRBV6-5	TRBD1	TRBJ2-1	TGTGCCAGCAGTTACGTTGGGACAGGGGGCGGTGAGCAGTTCTTC	CASSYVGTGGGEQFF